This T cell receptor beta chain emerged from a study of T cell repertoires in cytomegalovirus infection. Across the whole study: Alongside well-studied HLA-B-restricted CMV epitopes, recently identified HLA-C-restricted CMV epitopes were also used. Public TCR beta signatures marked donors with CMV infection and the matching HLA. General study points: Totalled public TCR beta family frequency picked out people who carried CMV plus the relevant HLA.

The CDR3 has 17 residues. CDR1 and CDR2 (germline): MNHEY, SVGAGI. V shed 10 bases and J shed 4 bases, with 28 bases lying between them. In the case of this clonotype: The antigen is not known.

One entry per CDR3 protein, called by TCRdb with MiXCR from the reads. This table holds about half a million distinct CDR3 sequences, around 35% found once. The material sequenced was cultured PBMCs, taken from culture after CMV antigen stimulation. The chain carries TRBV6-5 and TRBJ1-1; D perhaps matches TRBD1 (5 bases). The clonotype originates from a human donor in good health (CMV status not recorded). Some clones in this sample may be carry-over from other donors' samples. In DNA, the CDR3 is TGTGCCACCGAGACCAAACAAAAGGGGCGAGCGGGCACTGAAGCTTTCTTT. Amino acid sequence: CATETKQKGRAGTEAFF.